Shown below are 9 T cell receptor beta chains from a single sample sequenced in a study of T cell responses to AZD1222 COVID-19 vaccine. The method was immunoSEQ multiplex PCR; TCRdb's version includes in-frame clones alone and lacks a portion of them. The sample lists some 100,000 clones, around 83% occurring once. The sequenced sample was peripheral blood, obtained on day 0 of AZD1222 vaccination. The receptor source for this set is an adult in good health.

The CDR3 region has the DNA TGTGCCAGCAGCTTGGACCTCCAATCCGGGGAGCTGTTTTTT. It codes for CASSLDLQSGELFF. This sequence joins TRBV13 and TRBJ2-2; D is ambiguous. CDR1 and CDR2 from the germline V gene are PRHDT and FYEKMQ (reference sequence). V was shortened by 3 bases and J by 6 bases, with 11 bases between the two germline ends. This CDR3 region has 14 residues.

This chain connects TRBV11-3 to TRBJ1-1; D is possibly TRBD1 (5 bases). The CDR3 extends over 14 amino acids. Trimming shortened V by 3 bases and J by 1 base, and 9 bases separated the two germline ends. The germline gives CDR1 SGHNT, CDR2 YENEEA. CDR3 residues: CASSFGQGNTEAFF. The CDR3 nucleotides read TGTGCCAGCAGCTTCGGGCAGGGGAACACTGAAGCTTTCTTT.

CDR3 amino acids: CASRNGVNSPLHF. Here the CDR3 DNA reads TGTGCCAGCAGAAACGGGGTTAATTCACCCCTCCACTTT. This chain links TRBV6-5 with TRBJ1-6; D remains ambiguous. This CDR3 has 13 amino acids. Germline V gene lookup returns CDR1 MNHEY and CDR2 SVGAGI. The V and J ends lost 6 bases and 6 bases respectively, with 9 bases between them.

The chain recombines TRBV5-6 with TRBJ2-5; 7 bases agree with TRBD1. Germline V gene lookup returns CDR1 SGHDT and CDR2 YYEEEE. This CDR3 comprises 13 residues. J was trimmed by 5 bases and V by 4 bases; bases with no gene match: 5. CDR3 nucleotides: TGTGCCAGCAGCACGGACAGGCCGGAGACCCAGTACTTC. Protein sequence: CASSTDRPETQYF.

V gene TRBV19 combines with J gene TRBJ2-3; D unclear. Germline CDR1 reads LNHDA; CDR2 reads SQIVND (reference sequence). V lost 3 bases, J lost 4 bases, and 11 bases lay in between. This CDR3 spans 14 amino acids. The CDR3 DNA reads as TGTGCCAGTAGTATGGGATCTATGGCAGATACGCAGTATTTT. Translated, it gives CASSMGSMADTQYF.

In this sample, this clone turned up many times. This rearrangement joins TRBV6-2 or TRBV6-3 to TRBJ2-7; D is undetermined. The CDR3 covers 12 residues. CDR1 is MNHEY and CDR2 is SVGEGT in the germline V gene. The ends were cut back, 6 bases at V and 0 bases at J, with 6 bases in the middle. CDR3 residues: CASSRPSYEQYF. The CDR3 bases are TGTGCCAGCAGCCGACCCTCCTACGAGCAGTACTTC.

DNA for the CDR3: TGTGCCACCCAGGGCGCACTAAGCACAGATACGCAGTATTTT. Translation: CATQGALSTDTQYF. This chain links TRBV19 with TRBJ2-3; weak D call: TRBD1 (5 bases). The V gene lost 10 bases and the J gene lost 0 bases, with 14 bases spanning the gap. Germline CDR1 reads LNHDA; CDR2 reads SQIVND (reference sequence). The CDR3 is made up of 14 amino acids.

This sequence joins TRBV28 and TRBJ2-1, with no clear D. CDR1 MDHEN and CDR2 SYDVKM come from the germline V gene. V shed 3 bases and J shed 5 bases, with 8 bases lying between them. There are 13 residues in the CDR3. As DNA, the CDR3 is TGTGCCAGCAGTTTTTGGGAAGACAATGAGCAGTTCTTC. The encoded protein is CASSFWEDNEQFF.

The rearrangement links TRBV4-1 to TRBJ2-3; 12 nucleotides align to TRBD2. The V and J ends lost 1 base and 0 bases, in that order; junction bases with no gene match: 8. CDR3 length: 19 amino acids. Germline-derived CDR1 and CDR2 are MGHRA and YSYEKL. The CDR3 DNA reads as TGCGCCAGCAGCCAAGTCCTATCCGGGACTAGCGGGAGCACAGATACGCAGTATTTT. Translated: CASSQVLSGTSGSTDTQYF.